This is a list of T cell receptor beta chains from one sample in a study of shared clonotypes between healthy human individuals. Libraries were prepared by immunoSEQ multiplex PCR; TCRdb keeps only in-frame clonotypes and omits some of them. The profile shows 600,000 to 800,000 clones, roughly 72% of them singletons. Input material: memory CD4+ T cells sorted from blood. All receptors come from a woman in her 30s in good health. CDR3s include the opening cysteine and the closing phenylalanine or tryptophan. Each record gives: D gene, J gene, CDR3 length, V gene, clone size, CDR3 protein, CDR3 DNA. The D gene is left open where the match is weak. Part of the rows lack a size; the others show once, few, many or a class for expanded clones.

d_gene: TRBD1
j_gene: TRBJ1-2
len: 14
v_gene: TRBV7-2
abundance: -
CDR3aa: CASSSGTGNFGYTF
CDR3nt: TGTGCCAGCAGCTCCGGGACAGGGAATTTCGGCTACACCTTC

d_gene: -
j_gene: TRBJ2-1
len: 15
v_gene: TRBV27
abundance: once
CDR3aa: CASTVDLSSYNEQFF
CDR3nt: TGTGCCAGCACCGTCGACTTGAGCTCCTACAATGAGCAGTTCTTC

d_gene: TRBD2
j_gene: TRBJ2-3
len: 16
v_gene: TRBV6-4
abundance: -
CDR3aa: CASTLSAGDRADTQYF
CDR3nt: TGTGCCAGCACGCTAAGTGCGGGGGATCGGGCAGATACGCAGTATTTT

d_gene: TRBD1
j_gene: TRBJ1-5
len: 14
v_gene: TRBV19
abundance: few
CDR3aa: CASRDNRGYQPQHF
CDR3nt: TGTGCCAGTAGAGATAACAGGGGTTACCAGCCCCAGCATTTT

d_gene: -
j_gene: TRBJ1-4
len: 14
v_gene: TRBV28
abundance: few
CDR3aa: CASSIQRTNEKLFF
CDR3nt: TGTGCCAGCAGTATACAGAGGACTAATGAAAAACTGTTTTTT

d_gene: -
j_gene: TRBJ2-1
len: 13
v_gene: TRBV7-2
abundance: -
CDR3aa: CASSPRTNNEQFF
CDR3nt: TGTGCCAGCAGCCCCCGGACTAACAATGAGCAGTTCTTC

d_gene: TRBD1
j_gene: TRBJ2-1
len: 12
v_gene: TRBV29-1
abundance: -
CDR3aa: CSVLQGAIEQFF
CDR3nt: TGCAGCGTATTACAGGGGGCGATTGAGCAGTTCTTC

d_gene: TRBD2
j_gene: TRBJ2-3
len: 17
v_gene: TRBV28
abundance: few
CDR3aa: CASSLLGGSPSTDTQYF
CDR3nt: TGTGCCAGCAGTTTATTAGGCGGGAGCCCCAGCACAGATACGCAGTATTTT

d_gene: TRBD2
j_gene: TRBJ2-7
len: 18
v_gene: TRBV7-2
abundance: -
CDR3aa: CASSLHISFAGRAYEQYF
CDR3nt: TGTGCCAGCAGCTTACATATATCGTTCGCGGGGAGGGCCTACGAGCAGTACTTC

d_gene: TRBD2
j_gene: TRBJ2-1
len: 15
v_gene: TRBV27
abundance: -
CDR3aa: CASRPGQRGNNEQFF
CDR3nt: TGTGCCAGCAGGCCAGGTCAGCGGGGGAACAATGAGCAGTTCTTC

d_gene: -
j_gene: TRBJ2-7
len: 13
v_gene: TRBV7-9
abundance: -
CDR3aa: CASSAGPNYEQYF
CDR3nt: TGTGCCAGCAGCGCCGGGCCCAACTACGAGCAGTACTTC

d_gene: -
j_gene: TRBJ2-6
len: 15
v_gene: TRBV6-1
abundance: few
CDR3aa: CASRETRSGANVLTF
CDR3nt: TGTGCCAGCAGAGAAACTAGGTCTGGGGCCAACGTCCTGACTTTC

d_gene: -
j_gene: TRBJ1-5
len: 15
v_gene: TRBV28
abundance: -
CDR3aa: CASSLSAGRNQPQHF
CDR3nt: TGTGCCAGCAGTTTATCGGCAGGGCGCAATCAGCCCCAGCATTTT

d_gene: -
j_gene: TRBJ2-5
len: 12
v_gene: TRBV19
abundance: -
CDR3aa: CASMGEQETQYF
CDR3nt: TGTGCCAGTATGGGAGAGCAAGAGACCCAGTACTTC

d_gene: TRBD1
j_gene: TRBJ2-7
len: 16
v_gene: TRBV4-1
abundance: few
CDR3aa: CASSLTLQGGSYEQYF
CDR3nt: TGCGCCAGCAGCCTCACCCTACAGGGGGGCTCCTACGAGCAGTACTTC

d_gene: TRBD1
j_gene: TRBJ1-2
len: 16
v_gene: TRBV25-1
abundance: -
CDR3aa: CASSALEGGYAYGYTF
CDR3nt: TGTGCCAGCAGTGCGTTAGAAGGGGGCTACGCGTATGGCTACACCTTC

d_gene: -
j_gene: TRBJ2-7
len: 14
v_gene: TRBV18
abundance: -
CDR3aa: CASSPSRGAYEQYF
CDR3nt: TGTGCCAGCTCACCGTCCAGGGGAGCCTACGAGCAGTACTTC

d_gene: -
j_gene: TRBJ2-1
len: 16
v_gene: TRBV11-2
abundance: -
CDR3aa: CASSLDVGSSYNEQFF
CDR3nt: TGTGCCAGCAGCTTAGATGTCGGTAGCTCCTACAATGAGCAGTTCTTC

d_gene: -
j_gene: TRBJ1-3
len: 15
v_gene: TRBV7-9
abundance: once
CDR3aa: CASSLQFPRGNTIYF
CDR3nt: TGTGCCAGCAGCTTACAATTTCCCAGAGGAAACACCATATATTTT

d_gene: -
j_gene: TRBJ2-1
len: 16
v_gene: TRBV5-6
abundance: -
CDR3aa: CASSLLAGATYNEQFF
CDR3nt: TGTGCCAGCAGCTTGCTAGCCGGAGCTACCTACAATGAGCAGTTCTTC

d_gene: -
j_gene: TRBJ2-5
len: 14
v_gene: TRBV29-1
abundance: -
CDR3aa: CSVCLGQPQETQYF
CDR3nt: TGCAGCGTTTGTTTGGGGCAACCTCAAGAGACCCAGTACTTC

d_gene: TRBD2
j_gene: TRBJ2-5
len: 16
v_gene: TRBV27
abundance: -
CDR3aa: CASSFLGSGRGETQYF
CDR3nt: TGTGCCAGCAGTTTTTTGGGTAGCGGGAGGGGGGAGACCCAGTACTTC

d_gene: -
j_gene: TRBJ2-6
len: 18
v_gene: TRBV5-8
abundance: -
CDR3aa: CASSTLGRQRTGANVLTF
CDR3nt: TGTGCCAGCAGCACGCTCGGGCGCCAGAGAACTGGGGCCAACGTCCTGACTTTC

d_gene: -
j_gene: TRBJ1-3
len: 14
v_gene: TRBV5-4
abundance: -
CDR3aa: CASSFHGSGNTIYF
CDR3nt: TGTGCCAGCAGCTTTCACGGCTCTGGAAACACCATATATTTT

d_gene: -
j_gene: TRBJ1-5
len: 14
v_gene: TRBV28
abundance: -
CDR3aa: CASMGVPTNQPQHF
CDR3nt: TGTGCCAGCATGGGGGTCCCGACAAATCAGCCCCAGCATTTT

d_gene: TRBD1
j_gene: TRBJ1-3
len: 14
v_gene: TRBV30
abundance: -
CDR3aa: CAWRHRGTGNTIYF
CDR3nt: TGTGCCTGGAGGCACAGGGGAACTGGAAACACCATATATTTT

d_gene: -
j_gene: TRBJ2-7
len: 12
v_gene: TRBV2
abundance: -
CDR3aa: CASVGRTYEQYF
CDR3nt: TGTGCCAGCGTGGGCAGAACCTACGAGCAGTACTTC

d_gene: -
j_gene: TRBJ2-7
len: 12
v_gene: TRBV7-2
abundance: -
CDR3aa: CASSLNLREQYF
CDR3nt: TGTGCCAGCAGCTTAAATTTGCGCGAGCAGTACTTC

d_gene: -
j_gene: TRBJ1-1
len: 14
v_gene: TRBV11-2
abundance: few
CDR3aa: CASSFTGFNTEAFF
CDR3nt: TGTGCCAGCAGCTTTACGGGGTTTAACACTGAAGCTTTCTTT

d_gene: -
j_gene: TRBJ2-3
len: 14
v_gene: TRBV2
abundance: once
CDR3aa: CASSAALGTDTQYF
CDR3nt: TGTGCCAGCAGTGCGGCCTTAGGCACAGATACGCAGTATTTT

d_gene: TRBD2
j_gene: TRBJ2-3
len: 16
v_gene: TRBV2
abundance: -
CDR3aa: CASNALAGVPTDTQYF
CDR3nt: TGTGCCAGCAATGCCTTAGCGGGAGTCCCCACAGATACGCAGTATTTT

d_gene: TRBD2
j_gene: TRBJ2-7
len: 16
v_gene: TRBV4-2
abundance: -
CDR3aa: CASSQEGASGSNEQYF
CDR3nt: TGTGCCAGCAGCCAAGAGGGTGCTAGCGGGAGTAATGAGCAGTACTTC

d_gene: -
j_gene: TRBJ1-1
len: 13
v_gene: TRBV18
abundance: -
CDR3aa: CASSPPADTEAFF
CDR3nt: TGTGCCAGCTCACCACCGGCGGACACTGAAGCTTTCTTT

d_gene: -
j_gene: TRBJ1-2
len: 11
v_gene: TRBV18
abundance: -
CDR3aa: CASSEEYGYTF
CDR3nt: TGTGCCAGCTCAGAAGAATATGGCTACACCTTC

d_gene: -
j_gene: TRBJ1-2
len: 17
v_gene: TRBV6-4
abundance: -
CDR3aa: CASRPRAGPRTDYGYTF
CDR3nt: TGTGCCAGCAGACCCAGGGCAGGTCCCAGAACAGACTATGGCTACACCTTC

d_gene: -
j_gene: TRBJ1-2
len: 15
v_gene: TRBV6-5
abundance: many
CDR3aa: CASSYSHNRERGYTF
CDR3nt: TGTGCCAGCAGTTACTCTCATAACAGGGAAAGAGGCTACACCTTC

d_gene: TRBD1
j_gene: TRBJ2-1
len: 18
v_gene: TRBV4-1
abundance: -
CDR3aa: CASSRSGTRDREKNEQFF
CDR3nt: TGCGCCAGCAGCCGAAGTGGGACCCGGGACAGGGAAAAGAATGAGCAGTTCTTC

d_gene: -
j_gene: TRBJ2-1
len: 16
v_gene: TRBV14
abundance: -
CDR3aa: CASSQTRLPTYNEQFF
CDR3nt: TGTGCCAGCAGCCAGACAAGACTCCCCACCTACAATGAGCAGTTCTTC

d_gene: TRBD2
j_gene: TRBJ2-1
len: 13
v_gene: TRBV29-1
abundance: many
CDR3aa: CSVASGRKYEQFF
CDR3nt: TGCAGCGTTGCAAGCGGGAGAAAGTATGAGCAGTTCTTC

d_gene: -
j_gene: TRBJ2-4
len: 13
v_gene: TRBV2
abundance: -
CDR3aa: CASSGLVGDIQYF
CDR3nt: TGTGCCAGCAGTGGATTAGTAGGAGACATTCAGTACTTC

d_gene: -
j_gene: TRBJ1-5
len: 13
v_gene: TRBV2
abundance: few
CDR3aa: CASSRDTNQPQHF
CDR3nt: TGTGCCAGCAGCAGGGATACAAATCAGCCCCAGCATTTT

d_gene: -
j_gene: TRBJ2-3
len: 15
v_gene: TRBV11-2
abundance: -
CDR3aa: CASSKKTTATDTQYF
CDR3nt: TGTGCCAGCAGCAAAAAAACGACGGCCACAGATACGCAGTATTTT